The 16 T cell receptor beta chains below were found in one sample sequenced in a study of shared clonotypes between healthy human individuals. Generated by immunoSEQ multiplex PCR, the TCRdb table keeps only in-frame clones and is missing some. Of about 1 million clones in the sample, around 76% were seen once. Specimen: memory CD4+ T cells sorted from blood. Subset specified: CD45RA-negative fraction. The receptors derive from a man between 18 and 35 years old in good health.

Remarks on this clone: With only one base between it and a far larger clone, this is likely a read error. The CDR3 nucleotides are TGTGCCAGCAACCAAGTTGGCGCCGGCACTGAAGCTTTCTTT. Translating it yields CASNQVGAGTEAFF. The chain is built from TRBV4-2 and TRBJ1-1; D remains unclear. The CDR3 has 14 amino acids. Germline CDR1 LGHNA, CDR2 YNFKEQ.

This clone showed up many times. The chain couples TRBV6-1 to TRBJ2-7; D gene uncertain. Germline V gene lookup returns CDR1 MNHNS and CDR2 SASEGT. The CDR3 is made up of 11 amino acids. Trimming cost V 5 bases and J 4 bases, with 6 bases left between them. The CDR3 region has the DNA TGTGCCAGCAGTTTAAATTACGAGCAGTACTTC. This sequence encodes CASSLNYEQYF.

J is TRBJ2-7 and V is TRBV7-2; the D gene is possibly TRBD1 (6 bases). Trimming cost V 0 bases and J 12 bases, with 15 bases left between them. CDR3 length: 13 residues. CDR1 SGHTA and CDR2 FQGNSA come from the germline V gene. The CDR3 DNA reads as TGTGCCAGCAGCTTAGCGAGTCAGGGGTTGTTGTACTTC. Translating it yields CASSLASQGLLYF. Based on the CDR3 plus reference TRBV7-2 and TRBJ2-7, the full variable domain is GAGVSQSPSNKVTEKGKDVELRCDPISGHTALYWYRQSLGQGLEFLIYFQGNSAPDKSGLPSDRFSAERTGGSVSTLTIQRTQQEDSAVYLCASSLASQGLLYFGPGTRLTVT.

CDR3: CSVGSRTDYTEAFF. CDR3 DNA: TGCAGCGTTGGGTCGCGGACAGACTACACTGAAGCTTTCTTT. The rearrangement uses TRBV29-1 and TRBJ1-1; perhaps TRBD1 as D (6 bases). The CDR3 sequence is 14 residues long. Between the trimmed V and J ends, which lost 4 bases and 3 bases, there was a span of 15 bases. CDR1 is SQVTM, CDR2 ANQGSEA, per germline.

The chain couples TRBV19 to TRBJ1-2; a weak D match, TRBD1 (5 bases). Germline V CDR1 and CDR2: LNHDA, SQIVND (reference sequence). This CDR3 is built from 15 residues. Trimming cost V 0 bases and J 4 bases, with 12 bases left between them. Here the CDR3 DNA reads TGTGCCAGTAGTATAGATACGGGGCTATCCTATGGCTACACCTTC. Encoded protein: CASSIDTGLSYGYTF.

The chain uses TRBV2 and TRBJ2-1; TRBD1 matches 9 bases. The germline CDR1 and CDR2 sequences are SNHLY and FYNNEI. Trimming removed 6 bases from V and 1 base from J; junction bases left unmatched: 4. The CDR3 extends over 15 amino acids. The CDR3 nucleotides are TGTGCCAGCAGGGGACAGGGCGAATCCTACAATGAGCAGTTCTTC. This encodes CASRGQGESYNEQFF.

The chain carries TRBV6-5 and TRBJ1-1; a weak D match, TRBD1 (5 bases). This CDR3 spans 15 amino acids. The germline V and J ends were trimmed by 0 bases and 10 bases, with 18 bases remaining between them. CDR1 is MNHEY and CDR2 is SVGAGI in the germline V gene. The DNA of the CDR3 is TGTGCCAGCAGTTACTCGGTGGATGCAGGGTCTAGAGCTTTCTTT. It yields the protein CASSYSVDAGSRAFF.

Written as DNA, the CDR3 is TGTGCCAGCAGTCGCCGGTCATTCTTCTATGGCTACACCTTC. It codes for CASSRRSFFYGYTF. The chain combines TRBV6-5 with TRBJ1-2; D not resolved. This CDR3 has 14 amino acids. Germline V gene lookup returns CDR1 MNHEY and CDR2 SVGAGI. V was clipped by 5 bases and J by 4 bases, with 14 bases between them.

In DNA form, the CDR3 reads TGCGCCAGCGGCGATTTAGCGGGAGCCCTTGTTTACGAGCAGTACTTC. It specifies CASGDLAGALVYEQYF. The chain recombines TRBV10-1 with TRBJ2-7, with 9 bases identical to TRBD2. The CDR3 is 16 residues long. With 8 bases clipped from V and 4 bases from J, the junction kept 15 bases outside the gene matches. Per the germline V gene, CDR1 is WNHNN and CDR2 is SYGVQD (reference sequence).

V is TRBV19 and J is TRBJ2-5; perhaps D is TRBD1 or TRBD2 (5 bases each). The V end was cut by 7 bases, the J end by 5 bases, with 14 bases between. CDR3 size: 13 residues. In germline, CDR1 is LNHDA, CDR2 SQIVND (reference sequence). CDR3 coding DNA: TGTGCCAGTACCGAGGGGACGCGGGAGACCCAGTACTTC. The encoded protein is CASTEGTRETQYF.

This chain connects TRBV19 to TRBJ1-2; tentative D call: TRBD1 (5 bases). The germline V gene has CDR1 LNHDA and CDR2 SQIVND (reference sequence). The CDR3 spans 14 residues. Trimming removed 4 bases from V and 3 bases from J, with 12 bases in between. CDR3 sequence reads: CASSRAGTYYGYTF. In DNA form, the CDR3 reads TGTGCCAGTAGTAGAGCCGGGACGTACTATGGCTACACCTTC.

Written as DNA, the CDR3 is TGTGCCAGCAGCTTAGGTCGGGGTTTTAATGAAAAACTGTTTTTT. The encoded protein is CASSLGRGFNEKLFF. J is TRBJ1-4 and V is TRBV11-2; unclear D gene. The CDR3 extends over 15 amino acids. The germline V gene encodes CDR1 SGHAT and CDR2 FQNNGV. Trimming pared 1 base from V and 4 bases from J, leaving 10 bases between. The complete variable domain, with remaining parts taken from reference TRBV11-2 and TRBJ1-4, reads EAGVAQSPRYKIIEKRQSVAFWCNPISGHATLYWYQQILGQGPKLLIQFQNNGVVDDSQLPKDRFSAERLKGVDSTLKIQPAKLEDSAVYLCASSLGRGFNEKLFFGSGTQLSVL.

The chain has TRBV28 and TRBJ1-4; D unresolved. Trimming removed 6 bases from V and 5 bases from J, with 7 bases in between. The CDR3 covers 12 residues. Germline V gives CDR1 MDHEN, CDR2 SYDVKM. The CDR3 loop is CASRVVNEKLFF. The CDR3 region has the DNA TGTGCCAGCAGGGTAGTGAATGAAAAACTGTTTTTT.

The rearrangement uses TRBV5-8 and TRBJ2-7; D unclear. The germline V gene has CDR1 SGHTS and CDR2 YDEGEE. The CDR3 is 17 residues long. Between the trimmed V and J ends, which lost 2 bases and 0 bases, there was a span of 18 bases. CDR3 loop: CASSFDIGGLTSYEQYF. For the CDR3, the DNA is TGTGCCAGCAGCTTCGATATCGGCGGCCTTACCTCCTACGAGCAGTACTTC.

The DNA of the CDR3 is TGTGCCAGCAGCTCGGACAGGGACTATGGCTACACCTTC. Translation: CASSSDRDYGYTF. V is TRBV7-2 and J is TRBJ1-2; 8 positions match TRBD1. V shed 4 bases, J shed 3 bases, and the junction held 1 base outside the gene matches. The length of the CDR3 is 13 residues. Germline values: CDR1 SGHTA, CDR2 FQGNSA.

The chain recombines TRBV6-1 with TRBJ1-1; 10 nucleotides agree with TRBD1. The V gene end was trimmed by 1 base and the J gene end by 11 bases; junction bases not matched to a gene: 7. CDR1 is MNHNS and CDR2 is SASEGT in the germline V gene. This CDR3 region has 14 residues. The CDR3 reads CASSEGQGAHTAFF. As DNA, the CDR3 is TGTGCCAGCAGTGAAGGACAGGGGGCGCATACGGCTTTCTTT.